A single TCR beta chain is shown here with its context. The antigen is unknown. This entry belongs to a study of cytomegalovirus exposure and HLA in healthy donors. Study-level information: Assignment to the Caucasian-associated ancestry cluster applied to about 80% of the roughly 400 genotyped donors.

Both 60 Vbeta primers and 13 Jbeta primers went into the PCR. The method was immunoSEQ multiplex PCR; TCRdb's version includes in-frame clones alone and lacks a portion of them. This repertoire includes tens of thousands of clones. Trimming pared 2 bases from V and 1 base from J, leaving 6 bases between. The CDR3 is made up of 14 amino acids. Germline V gives CDR1 SGHTA, CDR2 FQGNSA. Study-level findings and limits: A previous analysis found most TCR beta V segments productive roughly 87% or roughly 30% of the time. Donors belonging to an Asian-associated ancestry cluster reportedly showed fewer N-insertions in productive TCRs than the roughly 700-donor mean, according to what a later analysis found.

The specimen was PBMCs. This chain links TRBV7-2 with TRBJ1-5; D uncertain. The receptor was derived from a woman in her thirties or forties in good health and CMV-seropositive. CDR3: CASSLLASNQPQHF. The CDR3, as DNA: TGTGCCAGCAGCTTACTAGCGAGCAATCAGCCCCAGCATTTT.